This record covers a single TCR beta chain. Patients of the Seattle cohort, enrolled during active infection, were followed longitudinally. The record originates from a study of blood T cell repertoires in COVID-19. For the study at large: Samples came from the United States, Italy and Spain, spanning acute and convalescent COVID-19. In each case, the material was cDNA or gDNA derived from T cells, B-cell-depleted T cells, or PBMCs.

CDR1 is SGHVS and CDR2 is FNYEAQ in the germline V gene. The CDR3 has 17 amino acids. V shed 1 base and J shed 4 bases, with 19 bases lying between them. Per the study methods: Researchers report that nucleated cell counts were estimated from reference gene primer amplification. Data came from immunoSEQ multiplex PCR; TCRdb stores just in-frame clones and leaves some out. V and J calls and clone size are copied from that table; D and trimming were computed from the DNA. The data contain tens of thousands of clones, around 88% of them singletons. The material sequenced was peripheral blood. The clonotype originates from a woman aged 60-75 years with COVID-19, enrolled during active disease. The chain combines TRBV7-6 with TRBJ1-1, with unresolved D. In DNA, the CDR3 is TGTGCCAGCAGCTTAGGTTTCAGGTCGAGGCGGGGCACTGAAGCTTTCTTT. Translating it yields CASSLGFRSRRGTEAFF.